A single TCR beta chain is shown here with its context. It lacks a known antigen. No qualities accompany the bases; no much larger clone lies one base away. The sample's time point label is to be understood as: patch test 1, 2 weeks after DPC sensitization. What this sample's treatment or condition label stands for: therapeutic diphenylcyclopropenone sensitization with weekly scalp DPC. Blood at each patch-test visit was drawn before the patch test was applied. Patients were considered eligible if aged 18 to 70, diagnosed with alopecia and deemed suitable for DPC therapy, and patients were excluded if pregnant. Total RNA was extracted from unfractionated whole blood collected in Tempus Blood RNA tubes. Receptor libraries were prepared by RACE. For sequencing, a NextSeq 500 was employed. During library preparation, unique molecular identifiers were attached to individual cDNA molecules so that TCRs could be counted quantitatively and reproducibly. From each blood RNA sample, both TCR alpha and TCR beta chains were sequenced. As for how the authors treated the data: The median number of TCRs per sample was 90,000 to 100,000, ranging from 23,224 to 690,600. V, J and CDR3 annotation of the TCR reads was performed with the Decombinator software suite. For the PS versus PT1 abundance plots, all samples were subsampled to the same number of TCRs (28,000). TCRs were defined as expanded if absent before sensitization and observed at least eight times at the 2-week time point. The raw public data were reprocessed by TCRdb itself: fastp quality trimming at Q25, MiXCR clonotype calling, in-frame beta chains only. A single entry per CDR3 protein holds the most common genes and DNA from its merged rows. TCRdb assigned the V and J calls; the authors' analysis was not used. For this sample the table gives 180,000 or so distinct CDR3 sequences, of which approximately 15% were detected only once. In total, the top ten clones hold less than 2% of the sample.

CDR1 and CDR2 were assigned from the germline V gene as KGHSH and LQKENI. CDR3 length: 17 amino acids, cysteine to phenylalanine. CDR3 DNA only is kept here, 51 bases in frame from base 1. Trimming accounts for 4 bases at V and 0 bases at J, while the number of junction bases matched to no gene is 7. The data were obtained in a study of human T cells and chemical hapten exposure (dated by TCRdb to about 2021). The study in broad terms: For sensitization, 2% DPC in acetone was applied to a roughly 2 cm by roughly 2 cm area of upper inner arm skin. Alopecia areata with under or over 50% scalp involvement, alopecia totalis and alopecia universalis were represented in the patient cohort, which was mostly female. Patch testing was done on the upper back using Finn chambers containing 0.01% DPC, and results were scored after 6 days according to International Contact Dermatitis Research Group standards. Weekly therapeutic DPC doses were additionally applied to the scalp of patients throughout the roughly 26-week study period. Patient blood was sampled pre-sensitization (week 0) and at 2, 6 and about 24 weeks after DPC sensitization. Blood for TCR sequencing was provided by twenty-nine alopecia patients at one to four time points (pre-sensitization, 2, 6 and 24 weeks). Libraries were combined into a pool for sequencing, and differences in TCR yield between samples came mainly from small differences in library volumes within the pool. In alopecia patients, the study followed how the peripheral blood TCR repertoire changed in vivo over primary and secondary sensitization to diphenylcyclopropenone (DPC), a hapten.

Overall study results and their limits: The number of PT1 expanded TCRs positively correlated with patch test score, significant at thresholds 8, 16 and 32 but not 4. The number of TCRs above 1 in 1000 frequency did not change with DPC sensitization; there was no evidence of global repertoire structure alterations. All patients had alopecia, a presumed autoimmune disease, so their immune response might differ from that of healthy individuals. After repeated subsampling, the strength of the expansion versus patch-test correlation and the threshold at which it became significant changed. Compared with pre-sensitization or healthy control sets, expanded TCRs formed significantly more large CDR3 similarity clusters, which is consistent with antigen-driven responses.

The receptor comes from a woman under 40 with alopecia areata. Some clones in this sample may be carry-over from other donors' samples. The sequence is built from TRBV18 and TRBJ1-1; 11 of the junction bases match TRBD1. Specimen: whole blood, collected in connection with sensitization to the hapten diphenylcyclopropenone (DPC). CDR3 region: CASSLTGTGGMNTEAFF. The sequenced DNA is TGTGCCAGCTCACTTACCGGGACAGGGGGGATGAACACTGAAGCTTTCTTT.